The rows below give T cell receptor beta chains drawn from one sample of a study of T cell responses to AZD1222 COVID-19 vaccine. Assay used: immunoSEQ multiplex PCR; TCRdb lists only in-frame clones, some missing. The data hold tens of thousands of clones, with 86% observed a single time. Sequences were derived from peripheral blood, sampled 28 days after the second AZD1222 dose. The receptors were sampled from an adult who received the AZD1222 COVID-19 vaccine. Each CDR3 is given with its conserved first and last residue. The order of the fields is J gene, D gene, V gene, clone size, CDR3 DNA, CDR3 protein. D genes are given only for firm matches. Only part of the rows carry a size: once, few, many, or a class if the clone is expanded.

j_call: TRBJ1-2
d_call: TRBD1
v_call: TRBV18
clone_size: few
cdr3_nt: TGTGCCAGCTTACCGCAGGACCGACAGGGATCGAACTATGGCTACACCTTC
cdr3_aa: CASLPQDRQGSNYGYTF

j_call: TRBJ1-2
d_call: NA
v_call: TRBV12-3/TRBV12-4
clone_size: NA
cdr3_nt: TGTGCCAGCAGTTTTGGTAGGGGAGGCTACACCTTC
cdr3_aa: CASSFGRGGYTF

j_call: TRBJ2-2
d_call: NA
v_call: TRBV24-1
clone_size: NA
cdr3_nt: TGTGCCACCAGTGATTTGCCCCAGGGGGGAACCGGGGAGCTGTTTTTT
cdr3_aa: CATSDLPQGGTGELFF

j_call: TRBJ2-5
d_call: TRBD1
v_call: TRBV28
clone_size: few
cdr3_nt: TGTGCCAGCAGTACACTGGACAGGGGCAAGACCCAGTACTTC
cdr3_aa: CASSTLDRGKTQYF

j_call: TRBJ2-5
d_call: NA
v_call: TRBV29-1
clone_size: NA
cdr3_nt: TGCAGCGTTGACCGGGGGCGGGAGACCCAGTACTTC
cdr3_aa: CSVDRGRETQYF

j_call: TRBJ2-1
d_call: TRBD1
v_call: TRBV19
clone_size: NA
cdr3_nt: TGTGCCAGTAGTCCGGGACAGGGGTACAATGAGCAGTTCTTC
cdr3_aa: CASSPGQGYNEQFF

j_call: TRBJ1-1
d_call: NA
v_call: TRBV19
clone_size: NA
cdr3_nt: TGTGCCAGTAGTCTCCCGACGGTGAACACTGAAGCTTTCTTT
cdr3_aa: CASSLPTVNTEAFF

j_call: TRBJ2-7
d_call: TRBD2
v_call: TRBV27
clone_size: NA
cdr3_nt: TGTGCCACCATAGGGACTAGCGGGGATAGCTCCTACGAGCAGTACTTC
cdr3_aa: CATIGTSGDSSYEQYF

j_call: TRBJ2-5
d_call: NA
v_call: TRBV7-9
clone_size: once
cdr3_nt: TGTGCCAGCAGCTTAGCAAGAGGGGGTGCCATCCAAGAGACCCAGTACTTC
cdr3_aa: CASSLARGGAIQETQYF

j_call: TRBJ2-1
d_call: TRBD2
v_call: TRBV27
clone_size: NA
cdr3_nt: TGTGCCAGCAGTTTATCGCCGGGGACTAGCTCCAATGAGCAGTTCTTC
cdr3_aa: CASSLSPGTSSNEQFF

j_call: TRBJ1-5
d_call: NA
v_call: TRBV18
clone_size: NA
cdr3_nt: TGTGCCAGCTCACCTAACCGACAGGGCAATCAGCCCCAGCATTTT
cdr3_aa: CASSPNRQGNQPQHF

j_call: TRBJ1-1
d_call: NA
v_call: TRBV19
clone_size: NA
cdr3_nt: TGTGCCAGTTTACAGGGCACTGAAGCTTTCTTT
cdr3_aa: CASLQGTEAFF

j_call: TRBJ1-6
d_call: TRBD1
v_call: TRBV19
clone_size: NA
cdr3_nt: TGTGCCAGTAGTGTCGACAGGGTTGGGTCACCCCTCCACTTT
cdr3_aa: CASSVDRVGSPLHF

j_call: TRBJ2-3
d_call: TRBD2
v_call: TRBV6-2/TRBV6-3
clone_size: NA
cdr3_nt: TGTGCCAGCAACCCGGGACTAGCGGGAGATACGCAGTATTTT
cdr3_aa: CASNPGLAGDTQYF

j_call: TRBJ2-3
d_call: NA
v_call: TRBV5-4
clone_size: NA
cdr3_nt: TGTGCCAGCAGCGACTTCGATCGAGATACGCAGTATTTT
cdr3_aa: CASSDFDRDTQYF

j_call: TRBJ2-4
d_call: TRBD1
v_call: TRBV4-3
clone_size: NA
cdr3_nt: TGCGCCAGCAGCCTGACAGGGGACGCCAAAAACATTCAGTACTTC
cdr3_aa: CASSLTGDAKNIQYF

j_call: TRBJ1-6
d_call: NA
v_call: TRBV4-3
clone_size: NA
cdr3_nt: TGCGCCAGCAGCCAAGACTCCGGGCTCGGGAGTTCACCCCTCCACTTT
cdr3_aa: CASSQDSGLGSSPLHF

j_call: TRBJ1-5
d_call: NA
v_call: TRBV6-4
clone_size: NA
cdr3_nt: TGTGCCAGCAGGGTCCGAACAGGAAAATTTGGCAATCAGCCCCAGCATTTT
cdr3_aa: CASRVRTGKFGNQPQHF

j_call: TRBJ2-3
d_call: NA
v_call: TRBV5-1
clone_size: few
cdr3_nt: TGCGCCAGCAGCTTGGGGGATTACGGGGGCACAGATACGCAGTATTTT
cdr3_aa: CASSLGDYGGTDTQYF

j_call: TRBJ1-2
d_call: NA
v_call: TRBV7-9
clone_size: NA
cdr3_nt: TGTGCCAGCAGCTCTAGGTGGGGCGATGGCTACACCTTC
cdr3_aa: CASSSRWGDGYTF

j_call: TRBJ1-5
d_call: NA
v_call: TRBV7-9
clone_size: NA
cdr3_nt: TGTGCCAGCAGCGTCGACGGGGACGGCGGGCCCCAGCATTTT
cdr3_aa: CASSVDGDGGPQHF

j_call: TRBJ2-1
d_call: NA
v_call: TRBV10-3
clone_size: NA
cdr3_nt: TGTGCCATCAGAGAGGACCGAAAGATTGATGAGCAGTTCTTC
cdr3_aa: CAIREDRKIDEQFF

j_call: TRBJ2-2
d_call: NA
v_call: TRBV24-1
clone_size: NA
cdr3_nt: TGTGCCACCAGTGATTTGCAATGGGCCGGGGTCACCGGGGAGCTGTTTTTT
cdr3_aa: CATSDLQWAGVTGELFF

j_call: TRBJ1-6
d_call: NA
v_call: TRBV19
clone_size: few
cdr3_nt: TGTGCCAGTAGCCGAGACCAGGTTGGCGATTCACCCCTCCACTTT
cdr3_aa: CASSRDQVGDSPLHF

j_call: TRBJ2-3
d_call: NA
v_call: TRBV10-3
clone_size: NA
cdr3_nt: TGTGCCATCACGACGCCCCCGACCACAGATACGCAGTATTTT
cdr3_aa: CAITTPPTTDTQYF

j_call: TRBJ2-1
d_call: TRBD1
v_call: TRBV6-4
clone_size: NA
cdr3_nt: TGTGCCAGCAGTCCGGGGGACAGGGGAAGCAATGAGCAGTTCTTC
cdr3_aa: CASSPGDRGSNEQFF

j_call: TRBJ2-1
d_call: TRBD2
v_call: TRBV5-4
clone_size: NA
cdr3_nt: TGTGCCAGCAGCTTAGTCCAGCGGGAGGGGGATGAGCAGTTCTTC
cdr3_aa: CASSLVQREGDEQFF

j_call: TRBJ1-6
d_call: TRBD1
v_call: TRBV28
clone_size: NA
cdr3_nt: TGTGCCAGCAGTACACCGGACAGGGGAAATTCACCCCTCCACTTT
cdr3_aa: CASSTPDRGNSPLHF

j_call: TRBJ2-2
d_call: NA
v_call: TRBV18
clone_size: NA
cdr3_nt: TGTGCCAGCTCACCGTGGGCGAAGGAGGCCGGGGAGCTGTTTTTT
cdr3_aa: CASSPWAKEAGELFF

j_call: TRBJ2-7
d_call: NA
v_call: TRBV19
clone_size: NA
cdr3_nt: TGTGCCAGTAGTAAGCTCGGACCAAACTACGAGCAGTACTTC
cdr3_aa: CASSKLGPNYEQYF

j_call: TRBJ2-5
d_call: TRBD1
v_call: TRBV7-8
clone_size: few
cdr3_nt: TGTGCCAGCAGCTCCGGACAGGGTTCGGGGGAGACCCAGTACTTC
cdr3_aa: CASSSGQGSGETQYF

j_call: TRBJ2-3
d_call: TRBD2
v_call: TRBV18
clone_size: few
cdr3_nt: TGTGCCAGCTCACCACTTAGCGGGGGATCAGATACGCAGTATTTT
cdr3_aa: CASSPLSGGSDTQYF

j_call: TRBJ1-5
d_call: NA
v_call: TRBV29-1
clone_size: NA
cdr3_nt: TGCAGCGTACAGGTGGGCAATCAGCCCCAGCATTTT
cdr3_aa: CSVQVGNQPQHF

j_call: TRBJ1-5
d_call: NA
v_call: TRBV21-1
clone_size: NA
cdr3_nt: TGTGCCAGCAGCAAAGATACAGGCTATAGCAATCAGCCCCAGCATTTT
cdr3_aa: CASSKDTGYSNQPQHF

j_call: TRBJ1-3
d_call: NA
v_call: TRBV7-8
clone_size: NA
cdr3_nt: TGTGCCAGCAGCCCACAGCAGGTCTCTGGAAACACCATATATTTT
cdr3_aa: CASSPQQVSGNTIYF

j_call: TRBJ2-7
d_call: NA
v_call: TRBV5-1
clone_size: once
cdr3_nt: TGCGCCAGCAGCCCCCATGGGTTTGAGCGGTACGAGCAGTACTTC
cdr3_aa: CASSPHGFERYEQYF

j_call: TRBJ2-1
d_call: TRBD2
v_call: TRBV7-9
clone_size: NA
cdr3_nt: TGTGCCAGCAGCTTAGGTCCATTCGGACTAGCGGCCTACAATGAGCAGTTCTTC
cdr3_aa: CASSLGPFGLAAYNEQFF

j_call: TRBJ2-3
d_call: NA
v_call: TRBV19
clone_size: NA
cdr3_nt: TGTGCCAGTAGTCGCAGGGCCTCTAGCACAGATACGCAGTATTTT
cdr3_aa: CASSRRASSTDTQYF

j_call: TRBJ1-2
d_call: NA
v_call: TRBV6-5
clone_size: NA
cdr3_nt: TGTGCCAGCAGCCTCTCCGGCTATGGCTACACCTTC
cdr3_aa: CASSLSGYGYTF

j_call: TRBJ2-5
d_call: TRBD1
v_call: TRBV10-3
clone_size: NA
cdr3_nt: TGTGCCATCAGTGAGGGGGGACAGGGAGGGCAAGAGACCCAGTACTTC
cdr3_aa: CAISEGGQGGQETQYF

j_call: TRBJ2-1
d_call: NA
v_call: TRBV6-5
clone_size: NA
cdr3_nt: TGTGCCAGCAGTTACGTGCCCGAGCCATACAATGAGCAGTTCTTC
cdr3_aa: CASSYVPEPYNEQFF

j_call: TRBJ1-2
d_call: TRBD1
v_call: TRBV9
clone_size: once
cdr3_nt: TGTGCCAGCAGCGCGGACAGGGGGGGCTACACCTTC
cdr3_aa: CASSADRGGYTF

j_call: TRBJ1-5
d_call: NA
v_call: TRBV18
clone_size: NA
cdr3_nt: TGTGCCAGCTCACCACAGGCTCCTGATCAGCCCCAGCATTTT
cdr3_aa: CASSPQAPDQPQHF

j_call: TRBJ2-1
d_call: NA
v_call: TRBV28
clone_size: NA
cdr3_nt: TGTGCCAGCACCGAAAGGTGGGATGAGCAGTTCTTC
cdr3_aa: CASTERWDEQFF

j_call: TRBJ2-3
d_call: TRBD2
v_call: TRBV7-9
clone_size: NA
cdr3_nt: TGTGCCAGCAGCTTACGACTAGCGGGAAGCACAGATACGCAGTATTTT
cdr3_aa: CASSLRLAGSTDTQYF

j_call: TRBJ2-5
d_call: NA
v_call: TRBV5-8
clone_size: NA
cdr3_nt: TGTGCCAGCAGCAAGGGGCAGCAAGAGACCCAGTACTTC
cdr3_aa: CASSKGQQETQYF